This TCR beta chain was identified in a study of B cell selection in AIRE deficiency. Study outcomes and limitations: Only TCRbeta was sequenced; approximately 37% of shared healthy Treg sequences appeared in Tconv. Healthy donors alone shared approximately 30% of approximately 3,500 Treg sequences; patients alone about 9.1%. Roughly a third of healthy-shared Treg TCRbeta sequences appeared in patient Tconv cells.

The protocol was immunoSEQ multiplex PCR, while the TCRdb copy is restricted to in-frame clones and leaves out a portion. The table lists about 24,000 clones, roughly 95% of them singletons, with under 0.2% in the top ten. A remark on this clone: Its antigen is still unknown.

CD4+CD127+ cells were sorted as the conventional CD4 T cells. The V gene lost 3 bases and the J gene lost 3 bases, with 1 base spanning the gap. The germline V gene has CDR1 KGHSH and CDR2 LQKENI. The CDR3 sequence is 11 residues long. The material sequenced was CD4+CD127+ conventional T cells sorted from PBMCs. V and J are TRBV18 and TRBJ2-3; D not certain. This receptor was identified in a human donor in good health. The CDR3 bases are TGTGCCAGCTCACCGACAGATACGCAGTATTTT. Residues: CASSPTDTQYF.